These 19 T cell receptor beta chains share one sample of origin, sequenced in a study of blood T cell repertoires in COVID-19. TCRdb's copy holds only in-frame clones and misses some; the assay was immunoSEQ multiplex PCR. The sample has fewer than 130,000 clones, 65% to 90% seen once; the top ten hold 15% to 20%. Sequences were obtained from peripheral blood. The receptors originated from a woman aged 55-69 years with acute or convalescent COVID-19.

V usage is TRBV28 and J usage is TRBJ1-1; no reliable D call. The V gene lost 5 bases and the J gene lost 0 bases, with 7 bases spanning the gap. CDR3 length: 13 residues. Germline assignment: CDR1 MDHEN and CDR2 SYDVKM. The CDR3, as DNA: TGTGCCAGCAGTCCCAGGATGAACACTGAAGCTTTCTTT. Encoded protein: CASSPRMNTEAFF.

J is TRBJ2-7 and V is TRBV15; the D gene is possibly TRBD2 (6 bases). The CDR3 consists of 12 residues. In germline, CDR1 is LNHNV, CDR2 YYDKDF (reference sequence). The CDR3 loop is CATSGGLGEQYF. CDR3 nucleotides: TGTGCAACTAGTGGGGGGTTAGGGGAGCAGTACTTC.

This clone was picked up a small number of times. This chain links TRBV28 with TRBJ1-3; possibly TRBD1 for D (5 bases). CDR3 length: 15 amino acids. Germline values: CDR1 MDHEN, CDR2 SYDVKM. V gave up 7 bases and J gave up 3 bases, with 16 bases separating them. The CDR3 sequence is CASNPRATVGNTIYF. In nucleotides, the CDR3 is TGTGCCAGCAACCCTCGGGCGACAGTTGGAAACACCATATATTTT.

A word on this clone: In the same sample, other DNA sequences code for this CDR3. The rearrangement joins TRBV6-5 to TRBJ2-1, with 8 bases identical to TRBD2. Germline loops: CDR1 MNHEY, CDR2 SVGAGI. J gave up 4 bases and V 6 bases, and 8 bases lay outside the gene matches. CDR3 length equals 15 residues. The CDR3 DNA sequence: TGTGCCAGCAGGGGCTCTGGCGGGGGGTACAATGAGCAGTTCTTC. This codes for CASRGSGGGYNEQFF.

This sequence joins TRBV7-9 and TRBJ1-2; no firm D call. This CDR3 has 15 amino acids. Looked up from germline, CDR1 is SEHNR and CDR2 is FQNEAQ (reference sequence). Trimming stripped 1 base from V and 4 bases from J, with 13 bases between. The CDR3, as DNA: TGTGCCAGCAGCTTAGAGGAGCGCTCCCCCTATGGCTACACCTTC. Translating it yields CASSLEERSPYGYTF.

The chain combines TRBV19 with TRBJ2-3; perhaps TRBD1 as D (6 bases). This CDR3 contains 17 residues. Trimming took 3 bases from V and 5 from J, leaving 21 bases between them. The V gene's germline CDR1 is LNHDA and CDR2 SQIVND (reference sequence). The DNA of the CDR3 is TGTGCCAGTAGTATTCATGGGCAGGGGATTCTTAGAGATACGCAGTATTTT. This codes for CASSIHGQGILRDTQYF.

The chain links TRBV20-1 to TRBJ2-7, with TRBD1 matching 8 bases. J gave up 5 bases and V 3 bases, and 12 bases lay outside the gene matches. Germline V gene data show CDR1 as DFQATT and CDR2 as SNEGSKA (reference sequence). The CDR3 contains 15 residues. CDR3 loop: CSASASHRGRDEQYF. The CDR3 DNA reads TGCAGTGCTAGTGCCTCCCACAGGGGGAGAGACGAGCAGTACTTC.

The chain links TRBV27 to TRBJ1-2; maybe TRBD1 (5 bases). Germline V gives CDR1 MNHEY, CDR2 SMNVEV (reference sequence). V lost 7 bases, J lost 4 bases, and 10 bases lay in between. The CDR3 runs 12 residues. CDR3 protein: CASTGGGYGYTF. The CDR3 bases are TGTGCCAGCACCGGGGGGGGCTATGGCTACACCTTC.

This clone was counted between two and nine times. The chain links TRBV7-9 to TRBJ2-1; TRBD2 matches 13 bases. This CDR3 has 17 amino acids. The V and J ends lost 6 bases and 6 bases, in that order; junction bases with no gene match: 11. Germline loops: CDR1 SEHNR, CDR2 FQNEAQ (reference sequence). CDR3 DNA sequence: TGTGCCAGCAGTTTAAAGGAGGGACTAGCGGGATTCAATGAGCAGTTCTTC. As protein: CASSLKEGLAGFNEQFF. The complete variable domain, with remaining parts taken from reference TRBV7-9 and TRBJ2-1, reads DTGVSQNPRHKITKRGQNVTFRCDPISEHNRLYWYRQTLGQGPEFLTYFQNEAQLEKSRLLSDRFSAERPKGSFSTLEIQRTEQGDSAMYLCASSLKEGLAGFNEQFFGPGTRLTVL.

The chain has TRBV5-5 and TRBJ1-5, with D possibly matching TRBD1 (6 bases). The CDR3 loop spans 13 amino acids. Trimming removed 4 bases from V and 7 bases from J, with 12 bases in between. Germline V CDR1 and CDR2: SGHKS, YYEKEE (reference sequence). The CDR3 loop is CASSMGATQPQHF. The CDR3 DNA follows: TGTGCCAGCAGCATGGGGGCGACCCAGCCCCAGCATTTT. Complete variable domain (other parts from reference TRBV5-5 and TRBJ1-5): DAGVTQSPTHLIKTRGQQVTLRCSPISGHKSVSWYQQVLGQGPQFIFQYYEKEERGRGNFPDRFSARQFPNYSSELNVNALLLGDSALYLCASSMGATQPQHFGDGTRLSIL.

For this clone: An end of the junction does not agree with germline; a read error may underlie this. The genes are TRBV7-8 and TRBJ2-5; perhaps TRBD2 as D (5 bases). The CDR3 runs 13 residues. Germline CDR1 and CDR2: SGHVS and FQNEAQ. The CDR3 loop is CASSLAYRETQYF. The CDR3 DNA is TGTGCCAGCAGCCTAGCCTATCGGGAGACCCAGTACTTC.

V usage is TRBV7-7 and J usage is TRBJ2-5; TRBD1 agrees at 7 bases. The germline gives CDR1 SSHAT, CDR2 FNYEAQ (reference sequence). The CDR3 runs 15 residues. Losses at the gene ends were 5 bases for V and 5 bases for J; bases not matched to a gene: 11. Here the CDR3 DNA reads TGTGCCAGCAGCCAAGGGGACAGACGGACGGAGACCCAGTACTTC. Translation gives CASSQGDRRTETQYF.

This sequence joins TRBV7-2 and TRBJ1-2, with D hard to call. Looked up from germline, CDR1 is SGHTA and CDR2 is FQGNSA. The CDR3 totals 13 residues. V was clipped by 1 base and J by 4 bases, with 7 bases between them. CDR3 amino acids: CASSLEKLYGYTF. The CDR3 DNA sequence: TGTGCCAGCAGCTTAGAAAAGCTCTATGGCTACACCTTC.

The V call is TRBV2, the J call TRBJ2-5; D is perhaps TRBD2 (5 bases). CDR1 is SNHLY, CDR2 FYNNEI, per germline. The CDR3 length is 12 residues. V was pared by 8 bases and J by 5 bases, with 12 bases between. CDR3 residues: CASLRGSETQYF. The CDR3 DNA reads TGTGCCAGCTTAAGAGGGTCGGAGACCCAGTACTTC.

This chain links TRBV18 with TRBJ1-4, with D possibly matching TRBD1 (6 bases). Trimming shortened V by 2 bases and J by 0 bases, and 16 bases separated the two germline ends. The CDR3 spans 18 residues. Germline CDR1 KGHSH, CDR2 LQKENI. Here the CDR3 reads CASSPGPGVAATNEKLFF. DNA of the CDR3: TGTGCCAGCTCACCAGGTCCAGGGGTGGCTGCAACTAATGAAAAACTGTTTTTT.

The V gene is TRBV19, the J gene TRBJ1-1; D is ambiguous. Germline V gene lookup returns CDR1 LNHDA and CDR2 SQIVND (reference sequence). The CDR3 contains 12 residues. The V end lost 11 bases, the J end lost 7 bases, and 17 bases lay between the germline ends. Here the CDR3 reads CAGRTGLGEAFF. CDR3 coding DNA: TGTGCCGGCAGGACTGGGCTAGGTGAAGCTTTCTTT.

The chain uses TRBV2 and TRBJ1-4; a possible D gene is TRBD1 (5 bases). Germline CDR1 and CDR2: SNHLY and FYNNEI. The CDR3 is 15 amino acids. Deletions cut 4 bases from V and 4 bases from J, with 13 bases between. DNA for the CDR3: TGTGCCAGCAGTGTAGAGAGACAGCTTAATGAAAAACTGTTTTTT. Protein product: CASSVERQLNEKLFF.

This clone came up once. The chain has TRBV7-6 and TRBJ1-4; TRBD1 aligns across 7 bases. V lost 4 bases and J lost 4; bases outside the gene matches: 9. This CDR3 is built from 16 residues. CDR1 is SGHVS and CDR2 is FNYEAQ in the germline V gene. The CDR3 loop is CASSSQEGAGNEKLFF. CDR3 sequence (DNA): TGTGCCAGCAGCTCCCAGGAGGGGGCCGGTAATGAAAAACTGTTTTTT. Together with reference TRBV7-6 and TRBJ1-4, the CDR3 gives the full variable domain: GAGVSQSPRYKVTKRGQDVALRCDPISGHVSLYWYRQALGQGPEFLTYFNYEAQQDKSGLPNDRFSAERPEGSISTLTIQRTEQRDSAMYRCASSSQEGAGNEKLFFGSGTQLSVL.

The V call is TRBV24-1, the J call TRBJ2-3, with D uncertain. Trimming removed 3 bases from V and 10 bases from J, with 10 bases in between. CDR3 length equals 12 residues. Germline CDR1 KGHDR, CDR2 SFDVKD. The CDR3 coding sequence is TGTGCCACCAGTGATGAGGCTAGAGCGCAGTATTTT. Translation: CATSDEARAQYF.